Listed below are T cell receptor beta chains from one sample, sequenced in a study of T cell responses to AZD1222 COVID-19 vaccine. Produced via immunoSEQ multiplex PCR; TCRdb's table is partial and in-frame only. The data hold 150,000 to 200,000 clones, with about nine tenths observed a single time. Sequenced material: peripheral blood, taken 28 days after the second AZD1222 dose. Receptors were obtained from an adult who received the AZD1222 COVID-19 vaccine. CDR3s include the opening cysteine and the closing phenylalanine or tryptophan. A D gene is named only where the DNA matches it firmly. Clone size, where shown, is once, few, many, or a class for clones that have expanded.

J gene	V gene	D gene	clone size	CDR3 protein	CDR3 DNA
TRBJ2-2	TRBV7-2	NA	few	CASSPFGASNTGELFF	TGTGCCAGCAGCCCGTTCGGGGCTTCGAACACCGGGGAGCTGTTTTTT
TRBJ1-2	TRBV7-2	NA	NA	CASSLTDYGYTF	TGTGCCAGCAGCTTGACAGACTATGGCTACACCTTC
TRBJ1-1	TRBV5-1	TRBD1	once	CASSSGQLNTEAFF	TGCGCCAGCAGCTCGGGACAGTTAAACACTGAAGCTTTCTTT
TRBJ2-3	TRBV20-1	NA	NA	CSASPNSRTYNTDTQYF	TGCAGTGCTAGTCCGAACTCCAGAACCTACAACACAGATACGCAGTATTTT
TRBJ1-2	TRBV10-3	NA	NA	CAIRVDLSNYGYTF	TGTGCCATCAGAGTGGACCTGTCAAACTATGGCTACACCTTC
TRBJ2-7	TRBV28	NA	NA	CASSPRLEGSYEQYF	TGTGCCAGCAGTCCCCGACTGGAAGGGTCCTACGAGCAGTACTTC
TRBJ2-4	TRBV25-1	NA	NA	CASSESGILAKNIQYF	TGTGCCAGCAGTGAGTCTGGAATTTTAGCCAAAAACATTCAGTACTTC
TRBJ2-7	TRBV7-9	NA	NA	CAVSGGETYEQYF	TGTGCCGTGTCTGGCGGGGAGACCTACGAGCAGTACTTC
TRBJ2-1	TRBV2	NA	NA	CASQSLPHEQFF	TGTGCCAGCCAATCGCTACCCCATGAGCAGTTCTTC
TRBJ1-5	TRBV4-2	TRBD1	NA	CASSQSGTGVNQPQHF	TGTGCCAGCAGCCAATCCGGGACAGGGGTCAATCAGCCCCAGCATTTT
TRBJ1-2	TRBV10-1	NA	NA	CASSEMRSYTF	TGCGCCAGCAGTGAAATGAGGAGCTACACCTTC
TRBJ2-7	TRBV5-5	NA	NA	CASSLGTMDEQYF	TGTGCCAGCAGCTTGGGTACGATGGACGAGCAGTACTTC
TRBJ2-1	TRBV5-1	NA	NA	CASTASSSYNEQFF	TGCGCCAGTACAGCGAGTAGCTCCTACAATGAGCAGTTCTTC
TRBJ2-5	TRBV3-1/TRBV3-2	NA	NA	CASSQGETQYF	TGTGCCAGCAGCCAAGGTGAGACCCAGTACTTC
TRBJ1-5	TRBV2	NA	NA	CASRRDSNQPQHF	TGTGCCAGCAGGAGGGATAGCAATCAGCCCCAGCATTTT
TRBJ2-3	TRBV10-3	NA	NA	CAIKVVDTDTQYF	TGTGCCATCAAGGTAGTCGACACAGATACGCAGTATTTT
TRBJ2-1	TRBV21-1	NA	NA	CASSKEEGGRRSSYNEQFF	TGTGCCAGCAGCAAAGAAGAAGGTGGACGCCGGAGCTCCTACAATGAGCAGTTCTTC
TRBJ1-4	TRBV10-3	TRBD1	NA	CASQGGFNEKLFF	TGTGCCTCCCAGGGGGGATTTAATGAAAAACTGTTTTTT
TRBJ2-7	TRBV6-1	NA	NA	CASSDGGFYEQYF	TGTGCCAGCAGTGACGGAGGGTTCTACGAGCAGTACTTC
TRBJ1-2	TRBV7-9	TRBD1	NA	CASSKQGAKNYGYTF	TGTGCCAGCAGCAAACAGGGGGCGAAAAACTATGGCTACACCTTC
TRBJ2-5	TRBV12-3/TRBV12-4	NA	NA	CASSLWDVETQYF	TGTGCCAGCAGTTTGTGGGACGTAGAGACCCAGTACTTC
TRBJ2-1	TRBV6-4	TRBD1	NA	CASSPSSGQGANEQFF	TGTGCCAGCAGTCCTTCTTCCGGACAGGGGGCGAATGAGCAGTTCTTC
TRBJ2-1	TRBV5-6	NA	NA	CASSFERTHGYNEQFF	TGTGCCAGCAGCTTTGAGCGGACTCACGGGTACAATGAGCAGTTCTTC
TRBJ2-5	TRBV27	TRBD2	NA	CASKALAGRGETQYF	TGTGCCAGCAAAGCCTTAGCGGGGCGGGGAGAGACCCAGTACTTC
TRBJ1-2	TRBV7-2	NA	NA	CASSSNTGHYGYTF	TGTGCCAGCAGCTCCAACACAGGGCATTATGGCTACACCTTC
TRBJ1-2	TRBV19	NA	NA	CAKRTDRRYGYTF	TGTGCCAAAAGAACGGACCGCCGCTATGGCTACACCTTC
TRBJ1-5	TRBV6-6	TRBD1	NA	CASQGTGVQPQHF	TGTGCCAGCCAAGGGACAGGGGTTCAGCCCCAGCATTTT
TRBJ2-7	TRBV6-1	NA	NA	CASSEPYEQYF	TGTGCCAGCAGTGAACCCTACGAGCAGTACTTC
TRBJ2-3	TRBV9	TRBD1	NA	CASSVGSGQGLDTQYF	TGTGCCAGCAGCGTAGGATCGGGACAGGGGTTAGATACGCAGTATTTT
TRBJ2-1	TRBV6-4	TRBD1	NA	CAPGQGNSYNEQFF	TGTGCCCCCGGACAGGGCAACTCCTACAATGAGCAGTTCTTC
TRBJ2-3	TRBV5-5	TRBD2	NA	CASSTPGLAGLDRNTQYF	TGTGCCAGCAGCACGCCGGGACTAGCGGGACTAGACAGGAATACGCAGTATTTT
TRBJ2-5	TRBV7-2	NA	NA	CASSLPRTEQETQYF	TGTGCCAGCAGCTTACCCCGGACAGAGCAAGAGACCCAGTACTTC
TRBJ1-2	TRBV4-3	NA	NA	CASSQERTAWNGYTF	TGCGCCAGCAGCCAAGAAAGGACAGCCTGGAATGGCTACACCTTC
TRBJ2-7	TRBV28	NA	NA	CASRAGINLREQYF	TGTGCCAGCAGAGCAGGGATTAACCTACGGGAGCAGTACTTC
TRBJ1-2	TRBV7-2	NA	NA	CASSFRTDGYTF	TGTGCCAGCAGCTTTCGGACAGATGGCTACACCTTC
TRBJ2-5	TRBV5-1	TRBD2	NA	CASTKGTSGGGTQYF	TGCGCCAGCACAAAAGGGACTAGCGGGGGAGGGACCCAGTACTTC
TRBJ2-1	TRBV5-4	NA	NA	CASSLGQATYNEQFF	TGTGCCAGCAGCTTGGGGCAGGCGACCTACAATGAGCAGTTCTTC
TRBJ2-7	TRBV9	NA	NA	CASSVGARSSYEQYF	TGTGCCAGCAGCGTAGGGGCCAGGAGCTCCTACGAGCAGTACTTC
TRBJ1-6	TRBV28	TRBD1	NA	CASSFVTGGYNSPLHF	TGTGCCAGCAGTTTCGTGACAGGGGGATATAATTCACCCCTCCACTTT
TRBJ1-3	TRBV27	NA	once	CASSSASAGNTIYF	TGTGCCAGCAGCTCCGCGAGTGCTGGAAACACCATATATTTT
TRBJ2-5	TRBV5-1	TRBD1	NA	CASRPITGGETQYF	TGCGCCAGCAGACCGATCACAGGGGGAGAGACCCAGTACTTC
TRBJ1-2	TRBV15	NA	once	CATSRGHSINYGYTF	TGTGCCACCAGTCGGGGACACTCCATTAACTATGGCTACACCTTC
TRBJ2-1	TRBV7-8	TRBD2	once	CASSLSSTSGLAVDNEQFF	TGTGCCAGCAGTCTAAGTTCCACCTCCGGACTAGCGGTCGACAATGAGCAGTTCTTC